This note documents a single TCR beta chain sequence. The sample originates from a study of OX40 agonist ivuxolimab in advanced cancers. The data were produced by immunoSEQ multiplex PCR, yet TCRdb's version contains in-frame clones alone and is incomplete. The repertoire includes about 98,000 clones, 85% to 95% of them detected once, and 0.25% to 0.3% sits in the top ten. The CDR3 loop spans 14 amino acids. Per germline, CDR1 SNHLY and CDR2 FYNNEI. Losses at the gene ends were 7 bases for V and 4 bases for J; bases not matched to a gene: 7. This rearrangement joins TRBV2 to TRBJ2-3, with 8 bases that match TRBD2. This sample comprised CD4+ or CD8+ T cells sorted from blood, obtained in a trial of the OX40 agonist ivuxolimab. The receptor was derived from an adult with an advanced solid tumor such as melanoma, head and neck, liver or kidney cancer. CDR3 sequence reads: CASMLTGGADTQYF. CDR3 DNA: TGTGCCAGCATGTTGACGGGGGGGGCAGATACGCAGTATTTT.